This T cell receptor (beta chain) was sequenced during a study of technical replicates of blood from a handful of donors. The table came from immunoSEQ multiplex PCR; TCRdb's copy has only in-frame clones and leaves some out. The repertoire includes fewer than 85,000 clones, 90% to 98% of them detected once, and about 0.31% sits in the top ten. The CDR3 covers 15 residues. CDR1 and CDR2 from the germline V gene are ENHRY and SYGVKD. V was clipped by 4 bases and J by 0 bases; unmatched bases: 5. The clonotype was recovered from a human donor in good health. V gene TRBV10-3 combines with J gene TRBJ1-1; 7 bases line up with TRBD1. The sample consisted of T cells isolated from PBMCs. The DNA of the CDR3 is TGTGCCATCAGTGGAAGGGACAGCATGAACACTGAAGCTTTCTTT. Translation gives CAISGRDSMNTEAFF.